These 11 T cell receptor beta chains share one sample of origin, sequenced in a study of blood T cells in healthy people across ages. Through a sample-barcoded 5' primer and a J-beta primer mix, a second PCR was run for about 6 to 11 cycles. TCRdb itself ran the 5' RACE reads through MiXCR, one entry per CDR3 protein. The table includes roughly 800,000 distinct CDR3 sequences, less than 70% detected once. Specimen: blood. Receptor source: a man of 80 years or more in good health.

The rearrangement links TRBV3-1 to TRBJ2-7, with D uncertain. Trimming stripped 1 base from V and 7 bases from J, with 20 bases between. The CDR3 loop spans 16 amino acids. Per germline, CDR1 LGHDT and CDR2 YNNKEL (reference sequence). The CDR3 coding sequence is TGTGCCAGCAGCCAAGGAGCAACCATATCTTACAATGAGCAGTACTTC. Protein sequence: CASSQGATISYNEQYF.

The chain employs TRBV7-2 and TRBJ1-6, with D unclear. Trimming stripped 5 bases from V and 8 bases from J, with 10 bases between. This CDR3 comprises 13 residues. The germline CDR1 and CDR2 sequences are SGHTA and FQGNSA. CDR3 bases: TGTGCCAGCAGCCCAGCCAGTTATTCACCCCTCCACTTT. Translating gives CASSPASYSPLHF.

The rearrangement joins TRBV7-2 to TRBJ2-1, with 12 bases identical to TRBD2. V shed 5 bases, J shed 1 base, and the junction held 9 bases outside the gene matches. Germline V gene lookup returns CDR1 SGHTA and CDR2 FQGNSA. This CDR3 has 18 amino acids. CDR3 sequence reads: CASSVRPGLAGSYNEQFF. For the CDR3, the DNA is TGTGCCAGCAGCGTACGACCAGGACTAGCGGGATCCTACAATGAGCAGTTCTTC.

The chain couples TRBV28 to TRBJ2-4; a possible D gene is TRBD1 (5 bases). The tail of the sequence fits TRBJ2-7 better, so the J call may be wrong. Germline V gene data show CDR1 as MDHEN and CDR2 as SYDVKM. The CDR3 length is 12 residues. The CDR3 region has the DNA TGTGCCAGCAGTTGGGGCTACTACGAGCAGTACTTC. As protein: CASSWGYYEQYF.

The chain joins TRBV5-1 to TRBJ2-3; 7 bases match TRBD1. The CDR3 is 16 amino acids. After removal of 4 bases from V and 3 bases from J, the junction contained 11 bases not matched to a gene. Germline CDR1 SGHRS, CDR2 YFSETQ. CDR3 sequence: CASSRWGQSPTDTQYF. The CDR3 DNA sequence: TGCGCCAGCAGCCGCTGGGGACAGTCACCGACAGATACGCAGTATTTT.

This clonotype came up a few times. The CDR3 nucleotides are TGCAGTGCAACCCGTGGGGCGGTAGCTGAAAAACTGTTTTTT. Translation gives CSATRGAVAEKLFF. The chain carries TRBV20-1 and TRBJ1-4; maybe TRBD1 (5 bases). From germline, CDR1 is DFQATT and CDR2 SNEGSKA (reference sequence). Trimming removed 6 bases at V and 7 bases at J, with 18 bases between. This CDR3 is built from 14 residues.

The chain is built from TRBV5-1 and TRBJ2-2; D is perhaps TRBD1 (5 bases). The CDR3 runs 13 residues. The ends were cut back, 4 bases at V and 6 bases at J, with 10 bases in the middle. Germline values: CDR1 SGHRS, CDR2 YFSETQ. CDR3 bases: TGCGCCAGCAGCGTCAGGGAATCCGGGGAGCTGTTTTTT. Its translation: CASSVRESGELFF. Drawing the rest from reference TRBV5-1 and TRBJ2-2, the complete variable domain is KAGVTQTPRYLIKTRGQQVTLSCSPISGHRSVSWYQQTPGQGLQFLFEYFSETQRNKGNFPGRFSGRQFSNSRSEMNVSTLELGDSALYLCASSVRESGELFFGEGSRLTVL.

This chain connects TRBV5-1 to TRBJ2-1; no definite D call. The CDR3 has 14 residues. The V end was cut by 1 base, the J end by 5 bases, with 10 bases between. CDR1 is SGHRS and CDR2 is YFSETQ in the germline V gene. The DNA for the CDR3 is TGCGCCAGCAGCTTGACCTCGTTAGACAATGAGCAGTTCTTC. Protein product: CASSLTSLDNEQFF.

The CDR3 nucleotides are TGTGCCAGCAGTTTTGCCGGGAGGGCCGGTGAGACCCAGTACTTC. This gives the protein CASSFAGRAGETQYF. The chain uses TRBV27 and TRBJ2-5, with 8 bases identical to TRBD2. Unmatched junction bases numbered 8, after V lost 3 bases and J lost 5 bases. The CDR3 sequence is 15 residues long. Per the germline V gene, CDR1 is MNHEY and CDR2 is SMNVEV (reference sequence).

The count of this clonotype is one. The J gene is TRBJ2-3, the V gene TRBV10-3; 10 nucleotides align to TRBD1. Per germline, CDR1 ENHRY and CDR2 SYGVKD. Trimming at V came to 4 bases and at J to 2 bases, leaving 6 bases not matched to a gene. This CDR3 spans 16 amino acids. The CDR3 spells CAISVRDRGLTDTQYF. The CDR3 DNA reads as TGTGCCATCAGTGTCCGGGACAGGGGCCTCACAGATACGCAGTATTTT.

This chain uses TRBV3-1 with TRBJ2-5; D ambiguous. The germline CDR1 and CDR2 sequences are LGHDT and YNNKEL (reference sequence). With 1 base removed from V and 2 bases from J, the gap between germline ends came to 11 bases. CDR3 length: 15 residues. The CDR3 loop is CASSQGGTTQETQYF. The CDR3 nucleotides read TGTGCCAGCAGCCAAGGCGGAACTACTCAAGAGACCCAGTACTTC.